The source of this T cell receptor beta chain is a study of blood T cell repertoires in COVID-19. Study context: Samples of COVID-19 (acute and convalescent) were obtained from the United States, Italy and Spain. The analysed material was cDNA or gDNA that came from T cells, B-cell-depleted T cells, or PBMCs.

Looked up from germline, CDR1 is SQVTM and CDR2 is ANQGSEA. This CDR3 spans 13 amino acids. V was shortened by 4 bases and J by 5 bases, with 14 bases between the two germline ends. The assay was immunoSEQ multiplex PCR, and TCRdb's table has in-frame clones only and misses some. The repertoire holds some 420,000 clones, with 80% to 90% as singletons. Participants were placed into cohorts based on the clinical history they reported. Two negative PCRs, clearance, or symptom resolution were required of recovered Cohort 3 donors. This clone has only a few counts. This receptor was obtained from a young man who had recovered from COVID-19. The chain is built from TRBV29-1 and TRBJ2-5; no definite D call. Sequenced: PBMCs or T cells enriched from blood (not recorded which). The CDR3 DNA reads TGCAGCGTTGTCCCCCGCGATTCCGAGACCCAGTACTTC. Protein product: CSVVPRDSETQYF.